The 17 T cell receptor beta chains below come from one sample, sequenced in a study of glioma-infiltrating T cells. TCR alpha and beta CDR3 regions were amplified from RNA using iRepertoire nested multiplex PCR. TCRdb called the multiplex PCR reads again in MiXCR, with one record for every CDR3 protein. The sample carries over 140,000 distinct CDR3 sequences, roughly two fifths recorded once. Sequencing was carried out using glioma tissue, nonneoplastic brain tissue, or PBMCs (not recorded which). The receptors here all came from a human donor with low-grade glioma or glioblastoma, undergoing nonglioma brain surgery, or in good health (not recorded which).

On this clonotype: This could be a read error, since a much larger clone is one nucleotide away. The CDR3: CASGQVVGDTQYF. For the CDR3, the DNA is TGTGCCAGCGGACAGGTGGTCGGGGATACGCAGTATTTT. The V and J genes are TRBV27 and TRBJ2-3; TRBD1 agrees at 7 bases. CDR3 length: 13 residues. V shed 8 bases, J shed 6 bases, and the junction held 8 bases outside the gene matches. Germline CDR1 MNHEY, CDR2 SMNVEV (reference sequence).

As to this clonotype: A much larger clone sits a single nucleotide away, making a read error possible. This rearrangement joins TRBV6-9 to TRBJ2-7, with D unresolved. Germline CDR1 and CDR2: MNHGY and SVAAGI. The CDR3 contains 9 residues. This chain's CDR3 is CASTGEQYF. CDR3 sequence (DNA): TGCGCCAGCACCGGAGAGCAGTACTTC.

The chain is built from TRBV27 and TRBJ2-3; D possibly corresponds to TRBD1 (5 bases). This CDR3 contains 14 residues. V dropped 6 bases and J dropped 4 bases, with 14 bases sitting between them. Germline assignment: CDR1 MNHEY and CDR2 SMNVEV (reference sequence). CDR3 bases: TGTGCCAGCAGGCAGGGATGGAGCCCAGATACGCAGTATTTT. As protein: CASRQGWSPDTQYF.

The J gene is TRBJ2-5, the V gene TRBV19, with 7 bases aligning to TRBD2. The length of the CDR3 is 16 residues. V shed 5 bases and J 2 bases; nucleotides not matched to a gene: 11. CDR1 and CDR2 (germline): LNHDA, SQIVND (reference sequence). DNA for the CDR3: TGTGCCAGTAGTCTCACCCTAGCGGAGATACAAGAGACCCAGTACTTC. Encoded protein: CASSLTLAEIQETQYF.

J is TRBJ2-7 and V is TRBV24-1, with D uncertain. Per germline, CDR1 KGHDR and CDR2 SFDVKD. The CDR3 spans 14 residues. Trimming pared 3 bases from V and 0 bases from J, leaving 8 bases between. The CDR3 nucleotides are TGTGCCACCAGTGATGGGCTGAGCTCCTACGAGCAGTACTTC. Amino acid sequence: CATSDGLSSYEQYF.

This clonotype was observed a few times. The chain is built from TRBV20-1 and TRBJ2-5; possibly TRBD1 or TRBD2 for D (6 bases each). V gave up 0 bases and J gave up 6 bases, with 11 bases separating them. The CDR3 loop spans 13 amino acids. Germline assignment: CDR1 DFQATT and CDR2 SNEGSKA (reference sequence). CDR3 amino acids: CSARDGGTQTQYF. The CDR3 DNA is TGCAGTGCTAGAGATGGGGGGACACAGACCCAGTACTTC.

CDR3 nucleotides: TGTGCCAGCAGTGGACGGAGCTCCTACAATGAGCAGTTCTTC. Translating gives CASSGRSSYNEQFF. The J gene is TRBJ2-1, the V gene TRBV2; the D is unclear. This CDR3 contains 14 residues. Germline V gives CDR1 SNHLY, CDR2 FYNNEI. V was cut by 4 bases and J by 0 bases, with 7 bases left in between.

This clonotype was seen at least ten times. The V gene is TRBV7-2, the J gene TRBJ2-5, with 8 bases identical to TRBD2. The V and J ends lost 0 bases and 7 bases, in that order; junction bases with no gene match: 1. From germline, CDR1 is SGHTA and CDR2 FQGNSA. The CDR3 has 13 residues. CDR3 sequence reads: CASSLAGLGTQYF. CDR3 in DNA: TGTGCCAGCAGCTTAGCGGGACTAGGGACCCAGTACTTC.

This clonotype has just a few counts. The J gene is TRBJ1-6, the V gene TRBV6-2 or TRBV6-3, with 7 bases that match TRBD1. This CDR3 contains 15 residues. CDR1 MNHEY and CDR2 SVGEGT come from the germline V gene. The ends lost 0 bases at V and 5 bases at J; junction bases unmatched: 1. CDR3 loop: CASSYSGTDNSPLHF. CDR3 coding DNA: TGTGCCAGCAGTTACTCCGGGACAGATAATTCACCCCTCCACTTT.

This chain uses TRBV7-9 with TRBJ2-5, with TRBD2 matching 9 bases. The length of the CDR3 is 17 residues. The junction had 10 bases not matched to a gene; V was cut back by 2 bases and J by 3 bases. Germline lookup yields CDR1 SEHNR and CDR2 FQNEAQ (reference sequence). The CDR3 reads CASSLNSGGVREETQYF. The CDR3 DNA reads TGTGCCAGCAGCTTAAATAGCGGGGGTGTTCGTGAAGAGACCCAGTACTTC.

There are a few counts of this clonotype. The gene calls are TRBV7-9 and TRBJ2-3; D not certain. Trimming cost V 4 bases and J 5 bases, with 7 bases left between them. The CDR3 runs 12 residues. Per germline, CDR1 SEHNR and CDR2 FQNEAQ (reference sequence). CDR3 region: CASSSNQDTQYF. DNA of the CDR3: TGTGCCAGCAGCTCCAACCAAGATACGCAGTATTTT.

This clonotype was seen ten or more times. The J gene is TRBJ1-1, the V gene TRBV20-1; 8 bases map to TRBD1. The CDR3 covers 13 residues. V gave up 0 bases and J gave up 11 bases; unmatched junction bases: 8. Per germline, CDR1 DFQATT and CDR2 SNEGSKA (reference sequence). The CDR3 DNA sequence: TGCAGTGCTAGAGAAGGGACAGGTGAGAAGGCTTTCTTT. Translation gives CSAREGTGEKAFF.

The chain carries TRBV6-1 and TRBJ2-3; D is uncertain. The ends were cut back, 5 bases at V and 2 bases at J, with 8 bases in the middle. Germline values: CDR1 MNHNS, CDR2 SASEGT. The CDR3 runs to 13 residues. The CDR3 region has the DNA TGTGCCAGCAGTCAGCGCCCCACAGATACGCAGTATTTT. This codes for CASSQRPTDTQYF.

The V gene is TRBV28, the J gene TRBJ2-7; 8 bases agree with TRBD1. Germline assignment: CDR1 MDHEN and CDR2 SYDVKM. CDR3 length equals 15 residues. V lost 1 base and J lost 4; bases outside the gene matches: 6. CDR3 sequence: CASSLFNGQGYEQYF. DNA for the CDR3: TGTGCCAGCAGTTTATTCAACGGACAGGGTTACGAGCAGTACTTC.

The sample holds many counts of this clonotype. The chain has TRBV7-9 and TRBJ1-1, with D possibly TRBD1 on 6 matching bases. Germline CDR1 is SEHNR and CDR2 is FQNEAQ (reference sequence). Trimming left V 0 bases short and J 6 bases short, with 11 bases between. The CDR3 spans 14 residues. CDR3 protein: CASSLAGGPAEAFF. CDR3 coding DNA: TGTGCCAGCAGCTTAGCTGGGGGGCCGGCTGAAGCTTTCTTT. Full variable domain (rest looked up from reference TRBV7-9 and TRBJ1-1): DTGVSQNPRHKITKRGQNVTFRCDPISEHNRLYWYRQTLGQGPEFLTYFQNEAQLEKSRLLSDRFSAERPKGSFSTLEIQRTEQGDSAMYLCASSLAGGPAEAFFGQGTRLTVV.

V and J are TRBV12-3 or TRBV12-4 and TRBJ1-3, with 7 bases lining up with TRBD1. After removal of 3 bases from V and 1 base from J, the junction contained 6 bases not matched to a gene. CDR3 length equals 16 residues. CDR3: CASSLGGQVSGNTIYF. The CDR3 nucleotides read TGTGCCAGCAGTTTGGGAGGACAGGTATCTGGAAACACCATATATTTT.

The chain carries TRBV20-1 and TRBJ1-4; unclear D gene. CDR1 and CDR2 (germline): DFQATT, SNEGSKA (reference sequence). The CDR3 loop spans 13 amino acids. Trimming took off 1 base at V and 4 bases at J, with 7 bases between the two ends. DNA for the CDR3: TGCAGTGCTAGAGTCCTACTTAATGAAAAACTGTTTTTT. Protein: CSARVLLNEKLFF.